Given below is one TCR beta chain in context. Its antigen remains unknown. Three rounds of nested PCR, following a modified ARM-PCR protocol, produced the TCRbeta library. From the multiplex PCR reads, TCRdb called clonotypes with MiXCR, one entry per CDR3 protein. The sample has approximately 80,000 distinct CDR3 sequences, approximately 80% seen once. RNA was extracted from bulk tissue without any cell sorting. Distant lung tissue was collected more than 3 cm away from the tumor edge. Donors were chemotherapy-naive, newly diagnosed lung cancer surgical patients in China, August–late 2014. This sample was taken from a study of tumor and adjacent non-tumor tissue in lung cancer. Study-level background: Aged roughly 31 to 80 years, patients included roughly eleven men and roughly 5 women with stage I to III disease. Study-wide results and limits: Top 100 clones took a larger repertoire share in normal lung. TCR diversity was significantly greater in tumor than normal lung tissue.

CDR3 length equals 14 residues. CDR1 SGHAT and CDR2 FQDESV come from the germline V gene (reference sequence). This receptor was obtained from a man aged 60 to 69 with non-small cell lung cancer. Sequencing was done on a sample of distant non-tumor lung tissue. This chain joins TRBV11-1 and TRBJ1-1; D is perhaps TRBD1 (5 bases). In DNA form, the CDR3 reads TGTGTCATCACTAGAAATGGGGGGAACACTGAAGCTTTCTTT. Protein sequence: CVITRNGGNTEAFF.